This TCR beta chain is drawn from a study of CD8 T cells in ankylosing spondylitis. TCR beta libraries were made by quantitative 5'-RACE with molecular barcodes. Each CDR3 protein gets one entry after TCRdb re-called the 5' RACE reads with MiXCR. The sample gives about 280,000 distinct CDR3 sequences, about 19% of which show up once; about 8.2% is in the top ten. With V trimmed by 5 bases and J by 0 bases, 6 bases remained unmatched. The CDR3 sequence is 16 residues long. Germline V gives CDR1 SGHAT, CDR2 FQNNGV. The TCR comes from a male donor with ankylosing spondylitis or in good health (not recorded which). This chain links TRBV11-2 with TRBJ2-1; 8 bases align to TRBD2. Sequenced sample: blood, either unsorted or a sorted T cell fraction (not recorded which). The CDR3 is CASSLSGIPSYNEQFF. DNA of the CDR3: TGTGCCAGCAGCCTTAGCGGGATTCCCTCCTACAATGAGCAGTTCTTC.